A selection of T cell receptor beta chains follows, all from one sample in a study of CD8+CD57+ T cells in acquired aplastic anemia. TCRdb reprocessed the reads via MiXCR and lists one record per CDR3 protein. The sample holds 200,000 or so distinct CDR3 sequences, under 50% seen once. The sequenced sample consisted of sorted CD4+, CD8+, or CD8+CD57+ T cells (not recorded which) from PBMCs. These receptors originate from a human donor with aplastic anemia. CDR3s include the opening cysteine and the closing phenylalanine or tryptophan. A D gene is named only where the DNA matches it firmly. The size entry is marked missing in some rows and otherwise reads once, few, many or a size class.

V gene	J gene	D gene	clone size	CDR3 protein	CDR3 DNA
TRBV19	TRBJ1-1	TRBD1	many	CASTPRGTGAISTEAFF	TGTGCCAGTACCCCTCGGGGGACAGGGGCTATCTCCACTGAAGCTTTCTTT
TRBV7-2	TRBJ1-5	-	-	CASSFWAGSNQPQHF	TGTGCCAGCAGCTTCTGGGCAGGGAGCAATCAGCCCCAGCATTTT
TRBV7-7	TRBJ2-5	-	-	CASSLITSPQETQYF	TGTGCTAGCAGTCTGATCACGTCACCTCAAGAGACCCAGTACTTC
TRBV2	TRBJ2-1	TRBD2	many	CASRGRGTYNEQFF	TGTGCCAGCAGGGGGAGGGGAACCTACAATGAGCAGTTCTTC
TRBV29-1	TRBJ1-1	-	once	CSLTRGAYEAFF	TGCAGCCTTACGCGGGGGGCATATGAAGCTTTCTTT
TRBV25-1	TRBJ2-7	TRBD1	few	CASSDPTGVEYEQYF	TGTGCCAGCAGTGATCCGACAGGGGTCGAGTACGAGCAGTACTTC
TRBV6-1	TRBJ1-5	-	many	CASSTYQPQHF	TGTGCCAGCAGTACATATCAGCCCCAGCATTTT
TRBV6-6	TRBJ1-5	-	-	CASSYSQGWGQPQHF	TGTGCCAGCAGTTACTCTCAGGGTTGGGGTCAGCCCCAGCATTTT
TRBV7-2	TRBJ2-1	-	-	CASSPGIREGEQFF	TGTGCCAGCAGCCCCGGGATCAGAGAAGGTGAGCAGTTCTTC
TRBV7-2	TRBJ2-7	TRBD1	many	CASSLASGQGIYEQYF	TGTGCCAGCAGCTTAGCGTCGGGACAGGGGATCTACGAGCAGTACTTC
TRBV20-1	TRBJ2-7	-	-	CSERDETYEQYF	TGCAGTGAACGGGACGAAACCTACGAGCAGTACTTC
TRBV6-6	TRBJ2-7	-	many	CASRDTGATGGEQYF	TGTGCCAGCAGAGATACCGGGGCCACCGGCGGGGAGCAGTACTTC
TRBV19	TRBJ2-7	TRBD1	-	CASEEGTGSGEQYF	TGTGCCAGTGAGGAGGGGACAGGTAGTGGGGAGCAGTACTTC
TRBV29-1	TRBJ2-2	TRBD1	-	CSVEGRQGTTGELFF	TGCAGCGTTGAGGGGAGACAGGGGACCACCGGGGAGCTGTTTTTT
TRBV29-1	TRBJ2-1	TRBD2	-	CSVEGLVYNEQFF	TGCAGCGTTGAGGGACTAGTCTACAATGAGCAGTTCTTC
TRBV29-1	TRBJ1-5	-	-	CSVNRVGNQPQHF	TGCAGCGTCAACAGGGTCGGCAATCAGCCCCAGCATTTT
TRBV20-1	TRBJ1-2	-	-	CSARGLRANYGYTF	TGCAGTGCTAGAGGGCTCAGGGCTAACTATGGCTACACCTTC
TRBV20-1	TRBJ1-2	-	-	CSARDPVGYTF	TGCAGTGCTAGAGATCCGGTTGGCTACACCTTC
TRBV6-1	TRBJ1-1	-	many	CASSVRWDTEAFF	TGTGCCAGCAGTGTAAGGTGGGACACTGAAGCTTTCTTT
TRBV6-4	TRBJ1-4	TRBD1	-	CAAGTGGEGTNEKLFF	TGTGCAGCCGGGACAGGGGGAGAGGGCACTAATGAAAAACTGTTTTTT
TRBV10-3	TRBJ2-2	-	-	CAISESWGTANTGELFF	TGTGCCATCAGTGAGAGTTGGGGGACTGCGAACACCGGGGAGCTGTTTTTT
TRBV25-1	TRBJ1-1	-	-	CASSDGGGEYTEAFF	TGTGCCAGCAGTGACGGGGGTGGGGAATACACTGAAGCTTTCTTT
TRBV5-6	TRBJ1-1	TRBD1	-	CASSPAGGAEAFF	TGTGCCAGCAGCCCAGCAGGGGGCGCGGAAGCTTTCTTT